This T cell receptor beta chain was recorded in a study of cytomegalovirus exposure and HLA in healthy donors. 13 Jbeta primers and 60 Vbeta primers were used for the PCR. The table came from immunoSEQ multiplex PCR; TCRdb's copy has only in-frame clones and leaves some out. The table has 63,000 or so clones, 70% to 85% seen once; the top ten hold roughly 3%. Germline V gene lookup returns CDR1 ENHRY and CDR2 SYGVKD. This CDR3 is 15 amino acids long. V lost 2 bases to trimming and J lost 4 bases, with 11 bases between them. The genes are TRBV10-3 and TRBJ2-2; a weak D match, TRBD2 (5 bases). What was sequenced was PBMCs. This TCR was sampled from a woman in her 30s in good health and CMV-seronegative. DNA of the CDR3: TGTGCCATCAGTGAGAGAGGGTCGCCCACCGGGGAGCTGTTTTTT. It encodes CAISERGSPTGELFF.